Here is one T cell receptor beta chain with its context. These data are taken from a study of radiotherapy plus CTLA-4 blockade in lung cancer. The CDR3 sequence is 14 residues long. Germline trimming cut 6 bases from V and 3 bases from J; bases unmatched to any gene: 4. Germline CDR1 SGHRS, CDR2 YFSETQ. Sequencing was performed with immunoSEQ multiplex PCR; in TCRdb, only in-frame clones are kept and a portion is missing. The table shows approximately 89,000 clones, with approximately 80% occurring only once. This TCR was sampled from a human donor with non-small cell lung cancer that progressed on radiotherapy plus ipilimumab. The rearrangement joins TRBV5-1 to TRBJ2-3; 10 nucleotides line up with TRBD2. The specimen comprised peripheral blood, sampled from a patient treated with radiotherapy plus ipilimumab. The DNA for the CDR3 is TGCGCCAGCATGGCTAGCGGGGGAACAGATACGCAGTATTTT. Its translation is CASMASGGTDTQYF. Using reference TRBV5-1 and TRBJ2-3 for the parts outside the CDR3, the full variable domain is KAGVTQTPRYLIKTRGQQVTLSCSPISGHRSVSWYQQTPGQGLQFLFEYFSETQRNKGNFPGRFSGRQFSNSRSEMNVSTLELGDSALYLCASMASGGTDTQYFGPGTRLTVL.